The 10 T cell receptor beta chains below were found in one sample sequenced in a study of blood T cell repertoires in COVID-19. Sequenced by immunoSEQ multiplex PCR; TCRdb stores in-frame clones only, minus some. The table records about 59,000 clones, about 84% of them present only once. Sequencing used peripheral blood. The receptors shown here come from a man aged 60-69 years with acute or convalescent COVID-19.

The chain recombines TRBV6-5 with TRBJ2-2; TRBD1 matches at 7 bases. CDR1 and CDR2 (germline): MNHEY, SVGAGI. With V trimmed by 6 bases and J by 6 bases, 10 bases remained unmatched. The CDR3 has 15 residues. In DNA, the CDR3 is TGTGCCAGCAGCTCCGACAGGGCCGGACCCGGGGAGCTGTTTTTT. Its protein is CASSSDRAGPGELFF.

This chain joins TRBV5-3 and TRBJ1-1; no firm D call. TRBV5-3 has ORF status, its function being uncertain. The V end lost 1 base, the J end lost 1 base, and 8 bases lay between the germline ends. This CDR3 is built from 14 residues. The CDR3 reads CARSLKTGNTEAFF. CDR3 coding DNA: TGTGCCAGAAGCTTGAAAACGGGGAACACTGAAGCTTTCTTT.

This clone was seen just once. V usage is TRBV2 and J usage is TRBJ2-7, with 13 bases that match TRBD2. Germline lookup yields CDR1 SNHLY and CDR2 FYNNEI. CDR3 length equals 14 residues. V shed 6 bases, J shed 5 bases, and the junction held 4 bases outside the gene matches. The CDR3 sequence: CASRTSGGANEQYF. DNA of the CDR3: TGTGCCAGCAGAACTAGCGGGGGGGCAAACGAGCAGTACTTC. Supplemented by reference TRBV2 and TRBJ2-7, the full variable domain reads EPEVTQTPSHQVTQMGQEVILRCVPISNHLYFYWYRQILGQKVEFLVSFYNNEISEKSEIFDDQFSVERPDGSNFTLKIRSTKLEDSAMYFCASRTSGGANEQYFGPGTRLTVT.

The chain carries TRBV14 and TRBJ2-2, with TRBD1 matching 9 bases. Germline loops: CDR1 SGHDN, CDR2 FVKESK. The J segment lost 4 bases and the V segment lost 4 bases, leaving 4 bases of the junction unmatched. The CDR3 runs to 15 residues. CDR3 nucleotide sequence: TGTGCCAGCAGCCTCAAGACAGGGGGCACCGGGGAGCTGTTTTTT. Its translation is CASSLKTGGTGELFF.

The genes are TRBV5-6 and TRBJ1-1, with no clear D. The CDR3 length is 13 residues. CDR1 and CDR2 from the germline V gene are SGHDT and YYEEEE. Trimming cost V 4 bases and J 1 base, with 8 bases left between them. The CDR3 DNA reads as TGTGCCAGCAGCAAGGCAGGGAACACTGAAGCTTTCTTT. It is translated as CASSKAGNTEAFF.

The rearrangement links TRBV2 to TRBJ1-5; D is unclear. CDR1 is SNHLY, CDR2 FYNNEI, per germline. The CDR3 extends over 13 amino acids. The ends were cut back, 6 bases at V and 4 bases at J, with 10 bases in the middle. CDR3 residues: CASSVDGNQPQHF. The CDR3 bases are TGTGCCAGCAGCGTTGACGGGAATCAGCCCCAGCATTTT.

V and J are TRBV18 and TRBJ1-1; TRBD1 matches at 12 bases. The trim removed 4 bases at V and 4 bases at J, leaving 7 bases unmatched. CDR1 KGHSH and CDR2 LQKENI come from the germline V gene. The CDR3 runs to 16 residues. CDR3 DNA sequence: TGTGCCAGCTCACTGGGGGACAGGGGGCCCGGCACTGAAGCTTTCTTT. Translation gives CASSLGDRGPGTEAFF.

The V call is TRBV6-5, the J call TRBJ2-5; a weak D match, TRBD2 (5 bases). There are 14 residues in the CDR3. Trimming cost V 11 bases and J 5 bases, with 21 bases left between them. Germline V gene lookup returns CDR1 MNHEY and CDR2 SVGAGI. In nucleotides, the CDR3 is TGTGCCGCTAACAGCGTAACTAGTGGGGAGACCCAGTACTTC. Protein product: CAANSVTSGETQYF.

The chain combines TRBV7-9 with TRBJ2-5; 8 nucleotides align to TRBD2. Trimming took 5 bases from V and 5 from J; bases not matched to a gene: 4. Germline loops: CDR1 SEHNR, CDR2 FQNEAQ (reference sequence). The CDR3 contains 13 residues. The CDR3 DNA reads TGTGCCAGCAGCCTGACTAGCGACGAGACCCAGTACTTC. Protein sequence: CASSLTSDETQYF.

The V call is TRBV5-1, the J call TRBJ2-5; D may be TRBD1 (6 bases). Trimming took off 0 bases at V and 10 bases at J, with 16 bases between the two ends. CDR3 length: 14 residues. Germline V lookup: CDR1 SGHRS, CDR2 YFSETQ. The chain's CDR3 is CASSLEGTQGGQYF. CDR3 coding DNA: TGCGCCAGCAGCTTGGAGGGCACACAGGGTGGCCAGTACTTC.